The source of this T cell receptor (beta chain) is a study of T cell responses to AZD1222 COVID-19 vaccine. Study outcomes and limitations: Possibly, clonal diversity was underestimated; donors were largely white British and included more females. At baseline, seropositivity was found in only six or seven AZD1222 recipients. The repertoires were collected only after the peak T cell response. When two AZD1222 doses had been given, Spike-specific TCR breadth and depth rose.

The V segment lost 0 bases and the J segment 4 bases; nucleotides outside the gene matches: 4. The CDR3 covers 15 residues. Germline-derived CDR1 and CDR2 are SGHRS and YFSETQ. About this clone itself: Its antigen is unidentified.

Some clones are missing from TCRdb's copy, which holds only in-frame ones; the method was immunoSEQ multiplex PCR. The top ten clones hold about 2.5% of a sample with about 93,000 clones, approximately 92% of them seen once. The rearrangement joins TRBV5-1 to TRBJ1-3; 7 nucleotides match TRBD1. This material consisted of peripheral blood, taken 28 days after the second AZD1222 dose. The clonotype originates from an adult who received the AZD1222 COVID-19 vaccine. The CDR3 is CASSLDRGGGNTIYF. For the CDR3, the DNA is TGCGCCAGCAGCTTGGACAGGGGCGGCGGAAACACCATATATTTT.